This note documents a single T cell receptor (beta chain) sequence. In the authors' methods: Cell counts per sample came from amplifying reference gene primers. Using immunoSEQ multiplex PCR, the repertoire was profiled, and TCRdb retains in-frame clones only, with some absent. V, J and clone size were drawn from that table, and D and trimming were deduced from the DNA. The table has 120,000 or so clones, approximately 90% seen once. These data belong to a study of blood T cell repertoires in COVID-19. Study-level background: Donors in the United States, Italy and Spain gave samples during acute or convalescent COVID-19. PBMCs, B-cell-depleted T cells, or T cells provided the cDNA or gDNA that made up the material.

The CDR3 spans 14 residues. Germline loops: CDR1 ENHRY, CDR2 SYGVKD. The ends were cut back, 2 bases at V and 8 bases at J, with 14 bases in the middle. The receptor comes from a middle-aged man with acute or convalescent COVID-19. Sequencing used peripheral blood. The rearrangement links TRBV10-3 to TRBJ2-3; D is possibly TRBD2 (6 bases). The CDR3 here is CAISEVGSVGTQYF. CDR3 coding DNA: TGTGCCATCAGTGAGGTCGGGAGCGTCGGTACGCAGTATTTT.